The rows below give T cell receptor beta chains drawn from one sample of a study of shared clonotypes between healthy human individuals. Produced via immunoSEQ multiplex PCR; TCRdb's table is partial and in-frame only. The repertoire includes about 380,000 clones, 95% to 97% of them detected once, and 0.25% to 0.35% sits in the top ten. Sequencing input: memory CD8+ T cells sorted from blood. The receptors stem from a man aged 30 to 39 in good health. The CDR3 runs from the conserved cysteine through the conserved F or W. Fields, in order: clone size, J gene, D gene, V gene, CDR3 length, CDR3 DNA, CDR3 protein. The D gene is left open where the match is weak. Not all rows give a size; the values are once, few, many and, for expanded clones, a class.

>once|TRBJ2-1|TRBD2|TRBV27|14
TGTGCCAGCAGTTTAGCTAGCGGCAACAATGAGCAGTTCTTC
CASSLASGNNEQFF
>-|TRBJ2-3|TRBD1|TRBV11-2|14
TGTGCCAGCAGCTTAGGGACAGGGAGAGATACGCAGTATTTT
CASSLGTGRDTQYF
>-|TRBJ2-5|TRBD2|TRBV5-4|15
TGTGCCAGCAGCTTGGGGACTAGCGGACAAGAGACCCAGTACTTC
CASSLGTSGQETQYF
>-|TRBJ2-1|-|TRBV5-1|11
TGCGCCAGCAGCCAAAACAATGAGCAGTTCTTC
CASSQNNEQFF
>-|TRBJ2-5|TRBD1|TRBV5-4|14
TGTGCCAGCAGCCCGGGGACAGGGGGAGAGACCCAGTACTTC
CASSPGTGGETQYF
>-|TRBJ2-1|TRBD2|TRBV29-1|15
TGCAGCGTGTTGACCCGGACTAGCGGGAGAGATGAGCAGTTCTTC
CSVLTRTSGRDEQFF
>-|TRBJ2-3|TRBD2|TRBV15|15
TGTGCCACCAGCAGAGTGTCGGGACTAGCTGGGTCGCAGTATTTT
CATSRVSGLAGSQYF
>-|TRBJ2-3|TRBD2|TRBV6-1|12
TGTGCCAGCAGTGAGGGCGGGAGGAAGCAGTATTTT
CASSEGGRKQYF
>-|TRBJ2-7|-|TRBV30|12
TGTGCCTGGAGTGTAGGTAGCCCCGAGCAGTACTTC
CAWSVGSPEQYF
>-|TRBJ1-1|-|TRBV4-2|14
TGTGCCAGCAGCCAAGATCTCGGGGGCACTGAAGCTTTCTTT
CASSQDLGGTEAFF
>-|TRBJ2-2|-|TRBV27|14
TGTGCCAGCAGTTTCAGCGGGAACACCGGGGAGCTGTTTTTT
CASSFSGNTGELFF
>-|TRBJ1-5|-|TRBV5-1|15
TGCGCCAGCAGCTTGGAGGGTTATAGCAATCAGCCCCAGCATTTT
CASSLEGYSNQPQHF
>-|TRBJ2-1|-|TRBV5-6|14
TGTGCCAGCAGCGGCTACCAAGGAGGGAATGAGCAGTTCTTC
CASSGYQGGNEQFF
>-|TRBJ2-3|-|TRBV6-5|12
TGTGCCAGCAGTCCGACCGGGGATACGCAGTATTTT
CASSPTGDTQYF
>-|TRBJ2-1|TRBD1|TRBV14|15
TGTGCCAGCAGCCATATCGCGGGACAGGGGAGTGAGCAGTTCTTC
CASSHIAGQGSEQFF
>-|TRBJ2-7|TRBD2|TRBV19|15
TGTGCCAGTAGTATAGGGACTAGCGGGAGTTACGAGCAGTACTTC
CASSIGTSGSYEQYF
>once|TRBJ2-1|-|TRBV25-1|13
TGTGCCGGACACCGGGACTCCAACAATGAGCAGTTCTTC
CAGHRDSNNEQFF
>-|TRBJ1-1|-|TRBV6-5|15
TGTGCCAGCAGTTACTCGTCAGCGAGGAACACTGAAGCTTTCTTT
CASSYSSARNTEAFF
>-|TRBJ2-7|TRBD1|TRBV27|17
TGTGCCAGCAGTTCGACAGGGCCCGGATTCCGCTCCTACGAGCAGTACTTC
CASSSTGPGFRSYEQYF
>-|TRBJ2-1|-|TRBV14|12
TGTGCCAGCAGCCAAGACCCATATGAGCAGTTCTTC
CASSQDPYEQFF
>-|TRBJ2-3|TRBD2|TRBV7-3|15
TGTGCCAGCAGCTTACTAGCGGGAGGGCCAGATACGCAGTATTTT
CASSLLAGGPDTQYF
>once|TRBJ1-5|-|TRBV9|16
TGTGCCAGCAGCGTATCCCCAGATTATAGCAATCAGCCCCAGCATTTT
CASSVSPDYSNQPQHF
>-|TRBJ2-1|TRBD2|TRBV4-2|17
TGTGCCAGCAGCCAAGATAAGGGTGCTAGCGGGAGCAATGAGCAGTTCTTC
CASSQDKGASGSNEQFF
>-|TRBJ2-7|-|TRBV30|11
TGTGCCTGGAGTGTTTTGGCTATCCAGTACTTC
CAWSVLAIQYF
>-|TRBJ1-5|TRBD1|TRBV6-5|15
TGTGCCAGCAGTTACTCGGGACAGGGCTATCAGCCCCAGCATTTT
CASSYSGQGYQPQHF
>-|TRBJ1-1|-|TRBV7-6|16
TGTGCCAGCAGCTTAGTTTCAGGTTCTTCTCACACTGAAGCTTTCTTT
CASSLVSGSSHTEAFF
>-|TRBJ2-7|-|TRBV30|15
TGTGCCTGGGGTGATAGGGGTAAGAGCTCCTACGAGCAGTACTTC
CAWGDRGKSSYEQYF
>-|TRBJ1-5|-|TRBV6-6|14
TGTGCCAGCAGTTCTTCCAAAAGTACTCAGCCCCAGCATTTT
CASSSSKSTQPQHF
>-|TRBJ2-7|-|TRBV7-8|16
TGTGCCAGCAGCTTGCGGATGGGGCTGGGGGGCTACGAGCAGTACTTC
CASSLRMGLGGYEQYF
>-|TRBJ2-3|-|TRBV7-2|16
TGTGCCAGCAGCTTAGAGCAGGGCTATTCGGGAGATACGCAGTATTTT
CASSLEQGYSGDTQYF
>-|TRBJ2-1|TRBD2|TRBV14|15
TGTGCCAGCAGCCAACTAGCGGGAACGGACAATGAGCAGTTCTTC
CASSQLAGTDNEQFF
>-|TRBJ2-1|-|TRBV6-1|14
TGTGCCAGCAGTGAAAAGCCCAGGGGTGATGAGCAGTTCTTC
CASSEKPRGDEQFF
>-|TRBJ2-3|-|TRBV27|14
TGTGCCAGCGGACAAAAGATTAGCACAGATACGCAGTATTTT
CASGQKISTDTQYF
>-|TRBJ2-1|-|TRBV7-9|16
TGTGCCAGCAGCATACGCCTGGGACGGATCCCCGATGAGCAGTTCTTC
CASSIRLGRIPDEQFF
>-|TRBJ1-2|-|TRBV28|13
TGTGCCAGCAGTACGACCGCACTCTATGGCTACACCTTC
CASSTTALYGYTF
>-|TRBJ1-2|-|TRBV5-5|14
TGTGCCAGCAGCCCCTTGGGGGGCGCCTATGGCTACACCTTC
CASSPLGGAYGYTF
>-|TRBJ2-2|-|TRBV7-9|13
TGTGCCAGCAGTGTGGCTAACACCGGGGAGCTGTTTTTT
CASSVANTGELFF
>-|TRBJ2-1|-|TRBV19|18
TGTGCCAGTAGTTGGGGCCGACTAGTCGGGGCACGAAACAATGAGCAGTTCTTC
CASSWGRLVGARNNEQFF
>-|TRBJ1-1|TRBD1|TRBV7-9|13
TGTGCCAGCAGTCGACAGGGGAACACTGAAGCTTTCTTT
CASSRQGNTEAFF
>-|TRBJ1-4|-|TRBV18|18
TGTGCCAGCTCGCCCCTGGAGGGCAGATCCGCAACTAATGAAAAACTGTTTTTT
CASSPLEGRSATNEKLFF
>-|TRBJ1-1|TRBD1|TRBV4-1|14
TGCGCCAGCAGCCAAGAGGGACAGGGGGCTGAAGCTTTCTTT
CASSQEGQGAEAFF
>-|TRBJ1-6|TRBD1|TRBV6-6|14
TGTGCCAGCAGTTACGGGACAGGGAATTCACCCCTCCACTTT
CASSYGTGNSPLHF
>-|TRBJ2-7|TRBD2|TRBV6-1|13
TGTGCCAGCAGCGGGAGGGGCCCCTACGAGCAGTACTTC
CASSGRGPYEQYF
>-|TRBJ2-5|-|TRBV11-2|15
TGTGCCAGCAGCTTAGCGGCTGGAGGGCAGCAGACCCAGTACTTC
CASSLAAGGQQTQYF
>-|TRBJ2-7|-|TRBV11-3|15
TGTGCCAGAACCCTCCCAACGGGACAATCCTACGAGCAGTACTTC
CARTLPTGQSYEQYF
>-|TRBJ2-7|TRBD2|TRBV6-5|15
TGTGCCAGCAGTTACGGACTAGCGGGAGCCTACGAGCAGTACTTC
CASSYGLAGAYEQYF
>-|TRBJ2-2|-|TRBV4-1|12
TGCGCCAGCAGCTCCCCCAACGGGGAGCTGTTTTTT
CASSSPNGELFF
>once|TRBJ1-1|-|TRBV4-1|15
TGCGCCAGCAGCCAAGATGGGACCATGAACACTGAAGCTTTCTTT
CASSQDGTMNTEAFF
>-|TRBJ2-5|-|TRBV5-1|14
TGCGCCAGCAATGGGGGAACCCCCGGTGAGACCCAGTACTTC
CASNGGTPGETQYF
>-|TRBJ2-4|TRBD1|TRBV28|18
TGTGCCAGCAGTGGATCACCGGACAGGGGGGTAGCCAAAAACATTCAGTACTTC
CASSGSPDRGVAKNIQYF
>-|TRBJ2-1|-|TRBV28|13
TGTGCCAGCAGTTTTCAGGTGGGAGGTGAGCAGTTCTTC
CASSFQVGGEQFF
>-|TRBJ2-6|-|TRBV5-5|15
TGTGCCAGCAGCAAGACAGGCTCTGGGGCCAACGTCCTGACTTTC
CASSKTGSGANVLTF
>-|TRBJ2-5|TRBD2|TRBV18|15
TGTGCCAGCTCAGCCATGACTAGCGGGAGAGAGACCCAGTACTTC
CASSAMTSGRETQYF
>once|TRBJ1-5|TRBD1|TRBV19|15
TGTGCCAGTAGTCACAGGGGGTATAGCAATCAGCCCCAGCATTTT
CASSHRGYSNQPQHF